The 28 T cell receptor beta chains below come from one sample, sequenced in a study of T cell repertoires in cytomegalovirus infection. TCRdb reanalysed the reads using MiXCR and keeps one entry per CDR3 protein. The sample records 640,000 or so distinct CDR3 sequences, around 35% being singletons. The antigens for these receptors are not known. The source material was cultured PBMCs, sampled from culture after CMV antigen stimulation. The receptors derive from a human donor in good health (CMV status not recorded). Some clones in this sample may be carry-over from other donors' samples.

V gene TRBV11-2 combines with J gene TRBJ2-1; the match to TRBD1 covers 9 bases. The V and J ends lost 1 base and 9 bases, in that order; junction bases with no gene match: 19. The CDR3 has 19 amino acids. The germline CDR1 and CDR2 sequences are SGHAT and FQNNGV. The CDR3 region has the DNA TGTGCCAGCAGCTTAGGGGGACAGGGACGGACGGGGGACTCTGGTGAGCAGTTCTTC. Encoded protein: CASSLGGQGRTGDSGEQFF.

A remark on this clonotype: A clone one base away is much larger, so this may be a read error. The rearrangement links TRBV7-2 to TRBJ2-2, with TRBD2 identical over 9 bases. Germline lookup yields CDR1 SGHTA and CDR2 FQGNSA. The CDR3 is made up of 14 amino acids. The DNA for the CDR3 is TGTGCCATCAGCCCTAGCGGGGACACCGGGGAGCTGTTTTTT. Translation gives CAISPSGDTGELFF.

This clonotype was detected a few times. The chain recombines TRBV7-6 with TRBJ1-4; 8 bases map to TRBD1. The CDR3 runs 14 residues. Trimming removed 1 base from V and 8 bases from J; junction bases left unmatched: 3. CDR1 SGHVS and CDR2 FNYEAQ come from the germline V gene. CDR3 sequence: CASSLGQGTEKLFF. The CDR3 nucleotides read TGTGCCAGCAGCTTAGGACAGGGGACCGAAAAACTGTTTTTT.

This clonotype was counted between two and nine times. DNA for the CDR3: TGTGCCAGCGTACTTAGCGCGGGAGTTAGCTATGAGCAGTTCTTC. Translating gives CASVLSAGVSYEQFF. The rearrangement joins TRBV6-6 to TRBJ2-1; 7 bases align to TRBD2. Trimming took 8 bases from V and 8 from J; bases not matched to a gene: 15. This CDR3 is 15 amino acids long. From germline, CDR1 is MNHNY and CDR2 SVGAGI (reference sequence).

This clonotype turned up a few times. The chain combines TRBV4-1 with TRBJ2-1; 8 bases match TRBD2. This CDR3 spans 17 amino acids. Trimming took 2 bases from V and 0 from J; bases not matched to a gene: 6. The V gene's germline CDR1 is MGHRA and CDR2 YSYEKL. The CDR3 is CASSQLWTSLSYNEQFF. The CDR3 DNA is TGCGCCAGCAGCCAACTATGGACTAGCCTCTCCTACAATGAGCAGTTCTTC.

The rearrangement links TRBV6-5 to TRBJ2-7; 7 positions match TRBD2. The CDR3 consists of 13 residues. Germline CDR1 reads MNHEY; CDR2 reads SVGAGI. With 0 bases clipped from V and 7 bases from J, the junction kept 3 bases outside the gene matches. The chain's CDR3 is CASSYSKAGEQYF. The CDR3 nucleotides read TGTGCCAGCAGTTACTCGAAAGCGGGGGAGCAGTACTTC.

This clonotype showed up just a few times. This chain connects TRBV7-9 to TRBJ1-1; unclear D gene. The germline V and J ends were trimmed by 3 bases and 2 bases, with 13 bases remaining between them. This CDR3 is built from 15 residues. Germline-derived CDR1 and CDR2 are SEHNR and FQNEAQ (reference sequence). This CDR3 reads CASSFSTTTNTEAFF. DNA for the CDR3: TGTGCCAGCAGCTTTTCTACCACAACAAACACTGAAGCTTTCTTT.

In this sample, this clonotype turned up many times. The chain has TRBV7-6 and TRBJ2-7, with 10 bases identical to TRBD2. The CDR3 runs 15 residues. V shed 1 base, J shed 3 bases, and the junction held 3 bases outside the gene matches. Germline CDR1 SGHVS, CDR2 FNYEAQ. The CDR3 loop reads CASSLDASGSYEQYF. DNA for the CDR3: TGTGCCAGCAGCTTAGACGCTAGCGGGAGCTACGAGCAGTACTTC.

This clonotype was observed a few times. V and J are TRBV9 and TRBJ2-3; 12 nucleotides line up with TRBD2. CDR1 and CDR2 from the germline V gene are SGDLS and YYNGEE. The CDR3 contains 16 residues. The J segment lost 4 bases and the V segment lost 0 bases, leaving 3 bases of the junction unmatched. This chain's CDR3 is CASSVATSGGADTQYF. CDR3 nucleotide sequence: TGTGCCAGCAGCGTAGCGACTAGCGGGGGCGCAGATACGCAGTATTTT.

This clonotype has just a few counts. The CDR3 here is CASWDRGNSPLHF. The CDR3 region has the DNA TGTGCCAGCTGGGACAGGGGCAATTCACCCCTCCACTTT. The rearrangement joins TRBV28 to TRBJ1-6; 10 positions match TRBD1. CDR3 length equals 13 residues. Germline V lookup: CDR1 MDHEN, CDR2 SYDVKM. The J segment lost 7 bases and the V segment lost 8 bases, leaving 2 bases of the junction unmatched.

The CDR3 loop is CSASDSNTEAFF. CDR3 DNA: TGCAGTGCTAGTGACAGCAACACTGAAGCTTTCTTT. The rearrangement uses TRBV20-1 and TRBJ1-1, with a weak D call TRBD1 (5 bases). The CDR3 runs 12 residues. V was cut by 3 bases and J by 2 bases, with 7 bases left in between. Germline CDR1 DFQATT, CDR2 SNEGSKA (reference sequence).

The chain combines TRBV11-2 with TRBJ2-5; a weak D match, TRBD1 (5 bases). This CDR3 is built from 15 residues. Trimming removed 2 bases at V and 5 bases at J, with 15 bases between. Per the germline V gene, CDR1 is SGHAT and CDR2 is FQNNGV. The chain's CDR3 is CASSLFRTSWETQYF. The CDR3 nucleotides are TGTGCCAGCAGCTTATTTAGGACATCCTGGGAGACCCAGTACTTC.

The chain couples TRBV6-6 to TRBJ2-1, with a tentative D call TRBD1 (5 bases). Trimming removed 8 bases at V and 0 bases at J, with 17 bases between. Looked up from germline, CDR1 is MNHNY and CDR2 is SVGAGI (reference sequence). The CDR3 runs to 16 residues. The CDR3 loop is CASPAYRLSSYNEQFF. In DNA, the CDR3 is TGTGCCAGCCCCGCATACAGGTTGAGCTCCTACAATGAGCAGTTCTTC.

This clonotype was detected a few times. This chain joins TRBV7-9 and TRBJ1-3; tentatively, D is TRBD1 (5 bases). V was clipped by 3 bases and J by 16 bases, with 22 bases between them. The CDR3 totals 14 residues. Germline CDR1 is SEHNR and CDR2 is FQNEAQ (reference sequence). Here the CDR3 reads CASSLDEDKSPLYF. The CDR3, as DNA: TGTGCCAGCAGCTTGGACGAGGACAAATCCCCCTTGTATTTT.

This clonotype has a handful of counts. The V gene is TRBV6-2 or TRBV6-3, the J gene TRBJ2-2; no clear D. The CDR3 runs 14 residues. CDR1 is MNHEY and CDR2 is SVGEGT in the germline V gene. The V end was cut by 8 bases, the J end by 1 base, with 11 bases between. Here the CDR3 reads CASELEENTGELFF. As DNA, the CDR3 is TGTGCCAGCGAACTTGAGGAGAACACCGGGGAGCTGTTTTTT.

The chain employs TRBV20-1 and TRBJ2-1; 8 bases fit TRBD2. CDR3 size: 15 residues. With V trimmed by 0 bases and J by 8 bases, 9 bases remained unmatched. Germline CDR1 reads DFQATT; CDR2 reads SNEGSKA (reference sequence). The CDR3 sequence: CSAREASGSSHEQFF. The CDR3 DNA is TGCAGTGCTAGAGAAGCCAGCGGGAGTTCCCATGAGCAGTTCTTC.

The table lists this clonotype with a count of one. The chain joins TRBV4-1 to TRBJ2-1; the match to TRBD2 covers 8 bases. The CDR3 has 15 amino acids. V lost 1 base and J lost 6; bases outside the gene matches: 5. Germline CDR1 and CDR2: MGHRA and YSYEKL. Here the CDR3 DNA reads TGCGCCAGCAGCCAAGCTAGGACTAGCATCAATGAGCAGTTCTTC. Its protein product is CASSQARTSINEQFF.

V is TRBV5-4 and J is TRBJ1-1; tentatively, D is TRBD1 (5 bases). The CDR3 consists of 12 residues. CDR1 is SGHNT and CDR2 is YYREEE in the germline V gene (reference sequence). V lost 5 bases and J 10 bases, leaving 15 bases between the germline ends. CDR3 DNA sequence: TGTGCCAGCAGGGGTGAGGAGCAGGGAGCTTTCTTT. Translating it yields CASRGEEQGAFF.

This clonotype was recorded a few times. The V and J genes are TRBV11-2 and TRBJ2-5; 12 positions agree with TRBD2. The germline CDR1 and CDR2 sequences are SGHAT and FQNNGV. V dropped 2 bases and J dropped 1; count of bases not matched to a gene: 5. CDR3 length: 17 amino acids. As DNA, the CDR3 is TGTGCCAGCAGCTTACCGGGACTAGCGGGTTTCCAAGAGACCCAGTACTTC. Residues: CASSLPGLAGFQETQYF.

CDR3: CATIGYSGINTEAFF. CDR3 sequence (DNA): TGTGCCACCATCGGGTACTCGGGGATAAACACTGAAGCTTTCTTT. The chain uses TRBV7-9 and TRBJ1-1; no clear D gene. The V and J ends lost 10 bases and 2 bases respectively, with 20 bases between them. Germline CDR1 is SEHNR and CDR2 is FQNEAQ (reference sequence). CDR3 length: 15 residues.

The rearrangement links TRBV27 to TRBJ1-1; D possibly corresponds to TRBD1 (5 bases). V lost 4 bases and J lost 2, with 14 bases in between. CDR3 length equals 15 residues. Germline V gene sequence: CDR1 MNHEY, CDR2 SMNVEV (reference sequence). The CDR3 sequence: CASSSRGEGNTEAFF. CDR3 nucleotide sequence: TGTGCCAGCAGTTCAAGGGGCGAGGGTAACACTGAAGCTTTCTTT.

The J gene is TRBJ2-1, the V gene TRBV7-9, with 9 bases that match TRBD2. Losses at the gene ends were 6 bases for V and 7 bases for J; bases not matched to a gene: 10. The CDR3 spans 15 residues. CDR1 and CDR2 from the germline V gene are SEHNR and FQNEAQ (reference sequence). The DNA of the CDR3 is TGTGCCAGCAGGCCCGGGACTAGCCCTAGGAATGAGCAGTTCTTC. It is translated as CASRPGTSPRNEQFF. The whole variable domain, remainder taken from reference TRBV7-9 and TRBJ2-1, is DTGVSQNPRHKITKRGQNVTFRCDPISEHNRLYWYRQTLGQGPEFLTYFQNEAQLEKSRLLSDRFSAERPKGSFSTLEIQRTEQGDSAMYLCASRPGTSPRNEQFFGPGTRLTVL.

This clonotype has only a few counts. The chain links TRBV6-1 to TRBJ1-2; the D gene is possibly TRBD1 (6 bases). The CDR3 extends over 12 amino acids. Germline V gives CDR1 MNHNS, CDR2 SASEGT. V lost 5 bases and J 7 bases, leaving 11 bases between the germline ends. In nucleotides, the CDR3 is TGTGCCAGCAGTACAGGGTTGGTTGGCTACACCTTC. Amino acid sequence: CASSTGLVGYTF.

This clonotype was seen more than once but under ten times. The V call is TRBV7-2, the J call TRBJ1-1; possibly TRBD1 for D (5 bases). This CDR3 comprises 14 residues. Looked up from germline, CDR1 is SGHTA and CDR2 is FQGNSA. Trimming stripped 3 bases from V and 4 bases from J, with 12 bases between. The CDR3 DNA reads TGTGCCAGCAGCTTTGGGGGTTCAGGCACTGAAGCTTTCTTT. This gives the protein CASSFGGSGTEAFF.

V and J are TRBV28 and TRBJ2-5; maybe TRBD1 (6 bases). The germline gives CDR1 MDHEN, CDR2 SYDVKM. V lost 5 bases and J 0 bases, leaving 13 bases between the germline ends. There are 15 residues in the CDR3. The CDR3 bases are TGTGCCAGCAGTCCTACCGACAGGTACCAAGAGACCCAGTACTTC. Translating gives CASSPTDRYQETQYF.

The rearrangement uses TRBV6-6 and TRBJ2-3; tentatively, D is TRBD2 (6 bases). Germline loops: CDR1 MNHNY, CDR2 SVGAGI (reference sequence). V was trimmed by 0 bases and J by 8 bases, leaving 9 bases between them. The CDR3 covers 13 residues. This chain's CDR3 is CASSYSEGSTQYF. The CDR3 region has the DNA TGTGCCAGCAGTTACTCGGAGGGAAGTACGCAGTATTTT.

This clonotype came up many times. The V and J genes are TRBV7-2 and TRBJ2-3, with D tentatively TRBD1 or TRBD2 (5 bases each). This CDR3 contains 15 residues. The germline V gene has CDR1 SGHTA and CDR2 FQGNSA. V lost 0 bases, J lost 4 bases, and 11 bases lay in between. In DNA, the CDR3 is TGTGCCAGCAGCTTAGCGAGGGGCGCGGCAGATACGCAGTATTTT. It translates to CASSLARGAADTQYF.

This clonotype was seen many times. In DNA form, the CDR3 reads TGTGCCAGCAGACTAGACAGGGACCACGAGCAGTACTTC. Residues: CASRLDRDHEQYF. The gene calls are TRBV7-2 and TRBJ2-7, with 7 positions matching TRBD1. The ends lost 6 bases at V and 5 bases at J; junction bases unmatched: 7. This CDR3 contains 13 residues. Germline assignment: CDR1 SGHTA and CDR2 FQGNSA.